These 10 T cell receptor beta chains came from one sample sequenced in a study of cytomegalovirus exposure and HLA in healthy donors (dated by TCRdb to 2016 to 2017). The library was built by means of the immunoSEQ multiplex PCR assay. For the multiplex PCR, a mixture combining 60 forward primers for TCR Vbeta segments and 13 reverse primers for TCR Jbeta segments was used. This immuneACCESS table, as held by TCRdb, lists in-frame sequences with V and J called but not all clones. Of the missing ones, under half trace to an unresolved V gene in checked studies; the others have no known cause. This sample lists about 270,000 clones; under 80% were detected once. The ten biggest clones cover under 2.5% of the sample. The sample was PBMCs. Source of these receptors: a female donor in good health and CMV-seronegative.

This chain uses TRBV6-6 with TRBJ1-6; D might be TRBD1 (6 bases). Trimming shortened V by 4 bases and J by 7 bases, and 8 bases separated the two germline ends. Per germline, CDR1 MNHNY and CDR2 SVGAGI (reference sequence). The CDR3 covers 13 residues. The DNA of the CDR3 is TGTGCCAGCAGTTCGGACAGAAATTCACCCCTCCACTTT. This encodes CASSSDRNSPLHF.

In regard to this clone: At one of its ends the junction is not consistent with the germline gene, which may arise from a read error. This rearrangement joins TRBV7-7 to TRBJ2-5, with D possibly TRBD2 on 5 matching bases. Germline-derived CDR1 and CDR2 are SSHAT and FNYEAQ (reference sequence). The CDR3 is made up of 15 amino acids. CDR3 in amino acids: CASSPTLGGEGTQYF. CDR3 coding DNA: TGTGCTAGCAGCCCCACACTAGGCGGAGAAGGGACCCAGTACTTC.

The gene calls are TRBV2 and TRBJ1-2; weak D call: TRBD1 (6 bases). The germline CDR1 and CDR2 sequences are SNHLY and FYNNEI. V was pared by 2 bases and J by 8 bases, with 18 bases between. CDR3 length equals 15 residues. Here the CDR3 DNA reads TGTGCCAGCAGTGAACAGGGACACACCATCGGAGGCTACACCTTC. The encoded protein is CASSEQGHTIGGYTF.

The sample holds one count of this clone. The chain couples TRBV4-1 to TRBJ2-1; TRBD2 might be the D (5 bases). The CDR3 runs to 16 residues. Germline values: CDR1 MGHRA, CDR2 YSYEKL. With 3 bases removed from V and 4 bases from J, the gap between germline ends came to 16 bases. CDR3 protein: CASSHTTHRDYNEQFF. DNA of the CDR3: TGCGCCAGCAGCCACACGACGCATCGGGATTACAATGAGCAGTTCTTC.

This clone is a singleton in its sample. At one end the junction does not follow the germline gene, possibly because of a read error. The DNA for the CDR3 is TGTGCTAGCAGCCCCGGACAGGGTCCTTACGAGCAGTACTTC. It yields the protein CASSPGQGPYEQYF. The J gene is TRBJ2-7, the V gene TRBV7-7; 8 bases match TRBD1. This CDR3 region has 14 residues. The germline V gene has CDR1 SSHAT and CDR2 FNYEAQ (reference sequence).

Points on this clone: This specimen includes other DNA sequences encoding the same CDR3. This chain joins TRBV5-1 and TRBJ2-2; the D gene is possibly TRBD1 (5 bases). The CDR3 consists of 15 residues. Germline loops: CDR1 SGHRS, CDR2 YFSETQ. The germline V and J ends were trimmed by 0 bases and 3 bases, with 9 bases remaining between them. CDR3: CASSLARVDTGELFF. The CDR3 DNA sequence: TGCGCCAGCAGCTTGGCCAGGGTTGACACCGGGGAGCTGTTTTTT. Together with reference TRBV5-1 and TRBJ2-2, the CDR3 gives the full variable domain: KAGVTQTPRYLIKTRGQQVTLSCSPISGHRSVSWYQQTPGQGLQFLFEYFSETQRNKGNFPGRFSGRQFSNSRSEMNVSTLELGDSALYLCASSLARVDTGELFFGEGSRLTVL.

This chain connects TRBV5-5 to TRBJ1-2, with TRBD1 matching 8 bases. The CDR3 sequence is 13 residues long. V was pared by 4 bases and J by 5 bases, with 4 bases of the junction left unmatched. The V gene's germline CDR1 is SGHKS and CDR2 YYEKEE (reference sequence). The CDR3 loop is CASSGQGKYGYTF. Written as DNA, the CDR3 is TGTGCCAGCAGCGGACAGGGAAAATATGGCTACACCTTC.

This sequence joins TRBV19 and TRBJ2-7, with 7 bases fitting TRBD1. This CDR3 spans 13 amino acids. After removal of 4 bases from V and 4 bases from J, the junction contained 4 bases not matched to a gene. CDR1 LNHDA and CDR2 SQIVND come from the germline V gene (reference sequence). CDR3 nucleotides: TGTGCCAGTAGTAAGACAGGGAGATACGAGCAGTACTTC. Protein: CASSKTGRYEQYF. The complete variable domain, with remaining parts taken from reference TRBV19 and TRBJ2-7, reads DGGITQSPKYLFRKEGQNVTLSCEQNLNHDAMYWYRQDPGQGLRLIYYSQIVNDFQKGDIAEGYSVSREKKESFPLTVTSAQKNPTAFYLCASSKTGRYEQYFGPGTRLTVT.

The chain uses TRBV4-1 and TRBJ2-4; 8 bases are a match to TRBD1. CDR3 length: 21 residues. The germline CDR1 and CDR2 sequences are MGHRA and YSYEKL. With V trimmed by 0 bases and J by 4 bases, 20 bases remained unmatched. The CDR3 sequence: CASSQEDRGTGLILGKNIQYF. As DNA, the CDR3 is TGCGCCAGCAGCCAAGAGGACCGAGGGACAGGCCTTATCCTGGGGAAAAACATTCAGTACTTC.

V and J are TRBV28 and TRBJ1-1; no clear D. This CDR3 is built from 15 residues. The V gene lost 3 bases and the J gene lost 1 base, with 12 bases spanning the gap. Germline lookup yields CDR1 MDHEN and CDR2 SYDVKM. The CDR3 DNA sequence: TGTGCCAGCAGTTTCGAGGTAGTAGAGAACACTGAAGCTTTCTTT. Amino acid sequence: CASSFEVVENTEAFF.